This record looks at one TCR beta chain sequence and its context. Its specificity is unknown. The sample is drawn from a study of T cell repertoires in ileal Crohn's disease. Time point of the sample: neoterminal ileum biopsy at postoperative endoscopy, about 6 months after surgery. Broader study findings: Compared with CD4 T cells, sorted CD8 cells carried more expanded clones. Clonal expansions were more frequent in active smokers than non-smokers at surgery.

V lost 5 bases, J lost 0 bases, and 17 bases lay in between. Germline CDR1 MDHEN, CDR2 SYDVKM. This CDR3 region has 17 residues. Libraries were prepared by immunoSEQ multiplex PCR; TCRdb keeps only in-frame clonotypes and omits some of them. The sample has fewer than 9,500 clones, approximately 74% seen once. The sample consisted of ileal tissue. The receptor's source is an adult with Crohn's disease. The rearrangement joins TRBV28 to TRBJ1-5; D gene uncertain. In DNA form, the CDR3 reads TGTGCCAGCAGTGCCTGGGGTGCGGGGAATAGCAATCAGCCCCAGCATTTT. Translation gives CASSAWGAGNSNQPQHF. The variable domain in full, with the rest retrieved from reference TRBV28 and TRBJ1-5, is DVKVTQSSRYLVKRTGEKVFLECVQDMDHENMFWYRQDPGLGLRLIYFSYDVKMKEKGDIPEGYSVSREKKERFSLILESASTNQTSMYLCASSAWGAGNSNQPQHFGDGTRLSIL.